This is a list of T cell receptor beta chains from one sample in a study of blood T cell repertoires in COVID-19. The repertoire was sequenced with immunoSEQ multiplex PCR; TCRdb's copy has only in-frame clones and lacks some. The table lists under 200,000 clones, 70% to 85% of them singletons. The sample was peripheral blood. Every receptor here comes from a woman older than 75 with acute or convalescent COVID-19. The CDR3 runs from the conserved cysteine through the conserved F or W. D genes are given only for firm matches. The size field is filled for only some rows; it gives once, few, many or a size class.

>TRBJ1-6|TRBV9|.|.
CASSVGQGLENSPLHF
TGTGCCAGCAGCGTAGGCCAGGGCCTCGAAAATTCACCCCTCCACTTT
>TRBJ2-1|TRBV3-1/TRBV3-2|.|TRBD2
CASSQQFLAGVEQFF
TGTGCCAGCAGCCAACAGTTTCTAGCGGGAGTTGAGCAGTTCTTC
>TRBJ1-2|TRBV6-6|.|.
CASRGGAGYGYTF
TGTGCCAGCCGGGGGGGGGCCGGCTATGGCTACACCTTC
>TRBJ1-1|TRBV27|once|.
CASSLLDPNTEAFF
TGTGCCAGCAGTCTCCTAGACCCGAACACTGAAGCTTTCTTT
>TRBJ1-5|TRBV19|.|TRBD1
CASSTDRVDQPQHF
TGTGCCAGTAGCACAGACAGGGTTGATCAGCCCCAGCATTTT
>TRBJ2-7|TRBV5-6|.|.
CASSLVGRGSYEQYF
TGTGCCAGCAGCTTGGTAGGCAGGGGCTCCTACGAGCAGTACTTC
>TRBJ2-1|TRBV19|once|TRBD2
CASSIGTGGPLVDEQFF
TGTGCCAGTAGTATAGGAACGGGAGGGCCCTTGGTGGATGAGCAGTTCTTC
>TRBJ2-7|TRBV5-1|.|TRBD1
CASSLGGQGYEQYF
TGCGCCAGCAGCTTGGGGGGACAGGGCTACGAGCAGTACTTC
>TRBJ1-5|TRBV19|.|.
CASSTVFPGHPKGGNQPQHF
TGTGCCAGTAGTACGGTCTTCCCGGGACACCCCAAGGGGGGCAATCAGCCCCAGCATTTT
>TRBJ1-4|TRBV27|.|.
CASSSSGEKLFF
.
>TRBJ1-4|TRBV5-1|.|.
CASSRGEGEKLFF
TGCGCCAGCAGCCGAGGGGAGGGTGAAAAACTGTTTTTT
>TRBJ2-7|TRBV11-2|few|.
CASSDLYEQYF
TGTGCCAGCAGCGACTTATACGAGCAGTACTTC
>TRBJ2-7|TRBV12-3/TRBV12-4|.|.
CASRLEGPNEQYF
TGTGCCAGCAGACTGGAGGGCCCCAACGAGCAGTACTTC
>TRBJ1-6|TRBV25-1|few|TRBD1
CASSGRDRVYSPLHF
TGTGCCAGCAGTGGCCGGGACAGAGTTTATTCACCCCTCCACTTT
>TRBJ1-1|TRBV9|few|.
CASSVVVSTEAFF
TGTGCCAGCAGCGTCGTTGTTAGCACTGAAGCTTTCTTT
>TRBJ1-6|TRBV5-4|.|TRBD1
CASSPGVRGKDSPLHF
TGTGCCAGCAGCCCGGGAGTCAGGGGGAAGGATTCACCCCTCCACTTT
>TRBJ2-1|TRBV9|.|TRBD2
CASSVDEAGEYNEQFF
TGTGCCAGCAGCGTAGATGAGGCGGGGGAATACAATGAGCAGTTCTTC
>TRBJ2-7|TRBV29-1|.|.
CSVEDNRDEQYF
TGCAGCGTTGAAGATAACAGGGACGAGCAGTACTTC
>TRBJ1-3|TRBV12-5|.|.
CASGLTGTGNTIYF
TGTGCTAGTGGTTTGACAGGGACAGGAAACACCATATATTTT
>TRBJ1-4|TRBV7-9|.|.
CASSLGQRNEKLFF
TGTGCCAGCAGCTTAGGACAGAGAAATGAAAAACTGTTTTTT
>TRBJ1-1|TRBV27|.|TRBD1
CASSFRADRAEAFF
TGTGCCAGCAGTTTCCGCGCGGACAGGGCTGAAGCTTTCTTT
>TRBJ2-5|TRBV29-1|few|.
CSSRDQETQYF
TGCAGCTCCAGGGATCAAGAGACCCAGTACTTC
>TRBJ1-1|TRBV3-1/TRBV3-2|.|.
CASSRTPNTEAFF
TGTGCCAGCAGCCGAACACCGAACACTGAAGCTTTCTTT
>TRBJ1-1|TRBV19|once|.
CASSIGANTEAFF
TGTGCCAGTAGTATCGGAGCGAACACTGAAGCTTTCTTT
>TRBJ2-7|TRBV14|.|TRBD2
CASSSGTSEQGEQYF
TGTGCCAGCAGCTCCGGGACTAGCGAGCAAGGCGAGCAGTACTTC
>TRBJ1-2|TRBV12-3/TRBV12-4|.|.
CATGVDRLSGYTF
TGTGCCACCGGGGTAGACCGCCTTAGTGGCTACACCTTC
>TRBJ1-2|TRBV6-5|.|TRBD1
CASRKTGGAGGYTF
TGTGCCAGCAGGAAAACAGGGGGCGCCGGCGGCTACACCTTC
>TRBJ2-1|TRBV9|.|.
CASSAGQGSYNEQFF
TGTGCCAGCAGCGCGGGCCAGGGCTCCTACAATGAGCAGTTCTTC
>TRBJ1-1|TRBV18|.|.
CASSPRNTEAFF
TGTGCCAGCTCACCGAGGAACACTGAAGCTTTCTTT
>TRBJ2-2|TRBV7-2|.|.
CASNPGDGFNTGELFF
TGTGCCAGCAACCCGGGGGACGGCTTTAACACCGGGGAGCTGTTTTTT
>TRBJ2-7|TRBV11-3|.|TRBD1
CASSLDRQGDEQYF
TGTGCCAGCAGCTTAGATCGACAGGGGGACGAGCAGTACTTC
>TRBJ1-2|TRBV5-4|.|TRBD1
CASSPPGTGEDYGYTF
TGTGCCAGCAGCCCTCCCGGGACAGGAGAAGACTATGGCTACACCTTC
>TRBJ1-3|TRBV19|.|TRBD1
CASLGGQASRAGNTIYF
TGTGCCAGCCTGGGCGGACAGGCATCAAGAGCTGGAAACACCATATATTTT
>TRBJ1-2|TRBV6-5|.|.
CASSPDTGYGYTF
TGTGCCAGCAGTCCGGACACTGGGTATGGCTACACCTTC
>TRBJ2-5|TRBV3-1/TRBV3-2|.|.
CASSQDPRETQYF
TGTGCCAGCAGCCAAGATCCGAGAGAGACCCAGTACTTC
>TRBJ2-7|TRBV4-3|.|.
CASSQPGVNVKGLYEQYF
TGCGCCAGCAGCCAGCCGGGGGTCAACGTCAAGGGCCTCTACGAGCAGTACTTC
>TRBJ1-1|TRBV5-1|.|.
CASSLHTGTTNTEAFF
TGCGCCAGCAGCTTGCATACCGGGACAACAAACACTGAAGCTTTCTTT
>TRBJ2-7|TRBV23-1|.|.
CAKLGGPSYEQYF
TGCGCCAAACTGGGGGGGCCGAGCTACGAGCAGTACTTC
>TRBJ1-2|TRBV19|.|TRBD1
CASSIPGTGDNYGYTF
TGTGCCAGTAGTATCCCCGGGACAGGGGATAACTATGGCTACACCTTC
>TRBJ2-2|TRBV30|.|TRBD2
CAWSGTRVNTGELFF
TGTGCCTGGAGTGGGACTAGAGTAAACACCGGGGAGCTGTTTTTT
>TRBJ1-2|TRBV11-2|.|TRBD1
CASSQGTASNYGYTF
TGTGCCAGCAGCCAGGGGACAGCCTCTAACTATGGCTACACCTTC
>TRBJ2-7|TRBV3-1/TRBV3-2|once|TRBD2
CASSQGVGGRARDEQYF
TGTGCCAGCAGCCAAGGAGTTGGTGGGAGGGCCCGAGACGAGCAGTACTTC
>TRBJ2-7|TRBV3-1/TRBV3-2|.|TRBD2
CASSQPLASGGGISPPVYEQYF
TGTGCCAGCAGCCAACCCCTCGCCAGCGGGGGGGGAATTTCCCCCCCTGTCTACGAGCAGTACTTC
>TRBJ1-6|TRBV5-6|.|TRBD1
CASSSTGVYNSPLHF
TGTGCCAGCAGCTCTACAGGGGTCTATAATTCACCCCTCCACTTT
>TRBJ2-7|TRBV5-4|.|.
CASSFTGVNEQYF
TGTGCCAGCAGCTTTACGGGAGTAAACGAGCAGTACTTC
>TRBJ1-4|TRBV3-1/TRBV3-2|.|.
CASSLRGEKLFF
TGTGCCAGCAGCCTTCGGGGTGAAAAACTGTTTTTT
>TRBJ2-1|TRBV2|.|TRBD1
CASSSTGFNEQFF
TGTGCCAGCAGCTCGACAGGGTTCAATGAGCAGTTCTTC
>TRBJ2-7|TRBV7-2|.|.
CASSLAGGPDEQYF
TGTGCCAGCAGCTTAGCGGGGGGGCCCGACGAGCAGTACTTC
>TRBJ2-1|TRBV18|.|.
CASSPRHGPGAWGEQFF
TGTGCCAGCTCACCACGACACGGTCCAGGGGCCTGGGGTGAGCAGTTCTTC
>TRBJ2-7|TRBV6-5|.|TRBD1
CASSPPTGSNEQYF
TGTGCCAGCAGTCCTCCGACAGGGTCAAACGAGCAGTACTTC
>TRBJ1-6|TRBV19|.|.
CASSPPTGRSYNSPLHF
TGTGCCAGTAGTCCACCTACAGGGCGCAGTTATAATTCACCCCTCCACTTT
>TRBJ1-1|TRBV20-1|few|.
CSASAAVGAQAFF
TGCAGTGCTAGTGCCGCCGTTGGGGCGCAGGCTTTCTTT
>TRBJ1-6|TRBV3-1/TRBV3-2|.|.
CASSPGQTNSPLHF
TGTGCCAGCAGTCCGGGACAAACTAATTCACCCCTCCACTTT
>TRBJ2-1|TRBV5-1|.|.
CASSLGVNEQFF
TGCGCCAGCAGCTTGGGAGTGAATGAGCAGTTCTTC
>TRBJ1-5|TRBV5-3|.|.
CARSLCRVQPQHF
TGTGCCAGAAGCTTGTGCCGGGTACAACCCCAGCATTTT
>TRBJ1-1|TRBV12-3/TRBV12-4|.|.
CASSLWPAGEAFF
TGTGCCAGCAGTTTATGGCCCGCAGGTGAAGCTTTCTTT
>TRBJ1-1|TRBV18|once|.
CASSPVSRTEAFF
TGTGCCAGCTCACCTGTAAGCCGCACTGAAGCTTTCTTT
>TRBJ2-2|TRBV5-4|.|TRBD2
CASSLAGGGTGELFF
TGTGCCAGCAGCTTAGCGGGAGGGGGCACCGGGGAGCTGTTTTTT
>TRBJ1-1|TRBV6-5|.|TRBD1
CASSYGTEATEAFF
TGTGCCAGCAGTTACGGGACAGAAGCCACTGAAGCTTTCTTT